The rows below give T cell receptor beta chains drawn from one sample of a study of human thymus T cells. Clones were read by immunoSEQ multiplex PCR, and TCRdb kept only the in-frame ones, dropping some. The table has about 78,000 clones, roughly 97% seen once. The sample was thymus tissue. The receptors come from a boy less than two years old with a congenital heart defect but otherwise immunologically healthy. Each CDR3 is given with its conserved first and last residue. Each record gives: CDR3 protein, CDR3 DNA, V gene, D gene, J gene, clone size. D genes are given only for firm matches. Where a row states a size, it is once, few, many or the class of an expanded clone; other rows omit it.

CASTARSDEAFF | TGTGCCAGCACCGCCCGGTCAGACGAAGCTTTCTTT | TRBV6-5 | NA | TRBJ1-1 | NA
CASNKPPGLDLGEQYF | TGTGCCAGCAACAAACCTCCGGGACTAGACTTGGGCGAGCAGTACTTC | TRBV28 | TRBD2 | TRBJ2-7 | NA
CASSPGGTEAFF | TGTGCCAGCAGCCCGGGCGGCACTGAAGCTTTCTTT | TRBV28 | NA | TRBJ1-1 | NA
CASSLDLTRGISSPLHF | TGTGCCAGCAGCTTAGATCTAACAAGAGGGATCAGTTCACCCCTCCACTTT | TRBV11-2 | NA | TRBJ1-6 | NA
CASSLAPQGRDSYEQYF | TGTGCCAGCAGCTTAGCCCCCCAGGGGCGAGACTCCTACGAGCAGTACTTC | TRBV7-9 | NA | TRBJ2-7 | NA
CASSPGLAGLSYEQYF | TGTGCCAGCAGTCCTGGACTAGCGGGGTTGTCCTACGAGCAGTACTTC | TRBV6-6 | TRBD2 | TRBJ2-7 | NA
CASSSEQVPGNTIYF | TGTGCCAGCAGCTCAGAACAGGTTCCTGGAAACACCATATATTTT | TRBV7-9 | NA | TRBJ1-3 | NA
CAISRRAGESGDTQYF | TGTGCCATCAGCCGACGGGCGGGCGAGAGTGGAGATACGCAGTATTTT | TRBV10-3 | NA | TRBJ2-3 | NA
CAIHPGQTNTGELFF | TGTGCCATCCACCCCGGGCAGACGAACACCGGGGAGCTGTTTTTT | TRBV10-3 | NA | TRBJ2-2 | NA
CASSAWQRNYGYTF | TGTGCCAGCAGTGCATGGCAGAGGAACTATGGCTACACCTTC | TRBV6-1 | NA | TRBJ1-2 | few
CASSPGTGVDPYEQYF | TGTGCCAGCAGCCCGGGGACGGGGGTGGATCCCTACGAGCAGTACTTC | TRBV5-4 | NA | TRBJ2-7 | NA
CASSIAGVRNGYTF | TGTGCCAGTAGTATAGCAGGGGTTAGAAATGGCTACACCTTC | TRBV19 | NA | TRBJ1-2 | NA